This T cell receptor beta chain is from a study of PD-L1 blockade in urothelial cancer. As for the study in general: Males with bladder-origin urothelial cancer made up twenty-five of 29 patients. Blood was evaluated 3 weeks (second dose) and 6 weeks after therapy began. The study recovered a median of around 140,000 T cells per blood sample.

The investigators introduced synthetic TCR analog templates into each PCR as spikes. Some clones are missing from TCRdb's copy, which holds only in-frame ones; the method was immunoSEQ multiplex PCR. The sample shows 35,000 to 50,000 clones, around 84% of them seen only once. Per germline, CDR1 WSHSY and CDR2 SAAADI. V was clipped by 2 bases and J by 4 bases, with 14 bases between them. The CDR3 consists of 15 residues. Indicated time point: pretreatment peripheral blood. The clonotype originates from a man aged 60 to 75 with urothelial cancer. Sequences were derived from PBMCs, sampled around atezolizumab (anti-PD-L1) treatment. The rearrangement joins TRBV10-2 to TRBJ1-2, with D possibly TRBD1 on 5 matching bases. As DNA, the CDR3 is TGCGCCAGCAGTGAGAGGGGCGCCGTGGGCTATGGCTACACCTTC. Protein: CASSERGAVGYGYTF.